The text below deals with one T cell receptor beta chain. This CDR3 is built from 12 residues. Germline CDR1 LGHNA, CDR2 YNFKEQ. Deletions cut 2 bases from V and 14 bases from J, with 13 bases between. The time point was: after trial treatment. Treatment meaning: LDRT plus nivolumab, ipilimumab, low-dose cyclophosphamide and aspirin (RACIN trial). The donors, trial participants, received nivolumab, ipilimumab, aspirin, low-dose cyclophosphamide and low-dose radiotherapy. Patients deemed eligible presented with advanced solid tumors lacking tumor-infiltrating lymphocytes. Primers used for first-strand cDNA, a TRAV- and TRBV-specific set, covered both alpha and beta chains. It was with a constant-region primer and a V-primer adapter that TCRs were amplified over around 18 PCR cycles. In TCRdb, the reads were re-called with MiXCR into one record per CDR3 protein. The sample comprises 30,000 to 45,000 distinct CDR3 sequences, around 21% of which are singletons, and 9.2% rests with the top ten.

The record originates from a study of low-dose radiotherapy and immunotherapy resistance in tumors. Overall study context: It was 1 Gy per fraction every two weeks that Cohort 2 received, adding up to 13 Gy over 26 weeks.

The chain carries TRBV4-2 and TRBJ2-1, with D possibly being TRBD1 or TRBD2 (5 bases each). The sample was PBMCs, taken after low-dose radiotherapy plus immunotherapy. This TCR was sampled from a female donor with ovarian cancer. CDR3 nucleotide sequence: TGTGCCAGCAGCCAACCCCAGGGAGCGGAGTTCTTC. It translates to CASSQPQGAEFF.